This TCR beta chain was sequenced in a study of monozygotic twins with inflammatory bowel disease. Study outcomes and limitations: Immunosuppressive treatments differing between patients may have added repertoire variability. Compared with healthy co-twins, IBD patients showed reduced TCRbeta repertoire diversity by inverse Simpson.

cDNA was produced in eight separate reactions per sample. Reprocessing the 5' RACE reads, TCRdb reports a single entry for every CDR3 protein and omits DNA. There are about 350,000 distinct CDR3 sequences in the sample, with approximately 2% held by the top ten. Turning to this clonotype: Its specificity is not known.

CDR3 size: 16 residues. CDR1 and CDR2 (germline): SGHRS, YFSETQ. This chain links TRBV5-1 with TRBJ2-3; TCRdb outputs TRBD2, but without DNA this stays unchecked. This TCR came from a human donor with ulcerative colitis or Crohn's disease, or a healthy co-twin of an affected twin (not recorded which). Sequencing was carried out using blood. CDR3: CASSLLAGAVTDTQYF.